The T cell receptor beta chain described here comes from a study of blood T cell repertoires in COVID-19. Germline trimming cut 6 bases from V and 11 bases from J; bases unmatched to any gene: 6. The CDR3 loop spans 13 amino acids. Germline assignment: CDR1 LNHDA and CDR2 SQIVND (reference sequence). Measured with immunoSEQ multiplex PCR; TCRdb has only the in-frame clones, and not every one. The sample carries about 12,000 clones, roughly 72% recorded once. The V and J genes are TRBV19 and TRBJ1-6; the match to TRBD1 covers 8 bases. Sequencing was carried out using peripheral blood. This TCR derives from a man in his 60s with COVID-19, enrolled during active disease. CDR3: CASRDRVAAPLHF. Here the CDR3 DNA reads TGTGCCAGTAGGGACAGGGTCGCGGCACCCCTCCACTTT.